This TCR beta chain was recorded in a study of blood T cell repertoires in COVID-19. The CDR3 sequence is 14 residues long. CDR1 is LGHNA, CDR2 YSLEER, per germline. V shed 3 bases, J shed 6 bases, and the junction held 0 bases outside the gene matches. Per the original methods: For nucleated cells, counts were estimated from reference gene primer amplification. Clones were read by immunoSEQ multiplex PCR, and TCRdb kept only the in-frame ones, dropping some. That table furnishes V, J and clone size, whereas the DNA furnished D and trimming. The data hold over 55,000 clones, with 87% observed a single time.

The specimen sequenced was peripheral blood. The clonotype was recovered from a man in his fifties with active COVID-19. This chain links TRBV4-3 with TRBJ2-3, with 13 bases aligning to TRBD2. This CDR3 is CASSQGLAGDTQYF. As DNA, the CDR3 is TGCGCCAGCAGCCAGGGACTAGCGGGGGATACGCAGTATTTT.